This T cell receptor (beta chain) was found in a study of T-cell memory formation after mild COVID-19. General observations from the study: Pre-infection memory already had some responding clones, implying cross-reactive memory joined. The study found contracting CD4+ clones mainly in CM and EM and contracting CD8+ clones in EMRA.

V shed 2 bases and J 5 bases; nucleotides not matched to a gene: 6. Germline CDR1 is LGHDT and CDR2 is YNNKEL (reference sequence). The CDR3 has 15 amino acids. This clonotype showed up just a few times. Antigen unknown. 5'RACE with constant-segment primers built TCRalpha and TCRbeta cDNA libraries with UMIs. TCRdb reprocessed the 5' RACE reads via MiXCR and lists one record per CDR3 protein. The sample carries around 310,000 distinct CDR3 sequences, around an eighth recorded once. Sequenced sample: PBMCs or a T cell subset sorted from them (not recorded which). This clonotype was sampled from a young man who had mild COVID-19 (a few samples of this study predate the infection). Cell type and time point are not known. This rearrangement joins TRBV3-1 to TRBJ2-7, with TRBD1 identical over 10 bases. The CDR3 DNA follows: TGTGCCAGCAGCCAACCGACAGGGGGCCGGAACGAGCAGTACTTC. As protein: CASSQPTGGRNEQYF.